These 16 T cell receptor beta chains were sequenced from one sample in a study of somatic mutations in cytotoxic T cells in rheumatoid arthritis (TCRdb year 2017). Library method: the immunoSEQ multiplex PCR assay. TCRdb's version of the immuneACCESS table is confined to in-frame rearrangements and falls short of the full clone set. An unresolved V gene accounts for under half of the shortfall where checked; the remainder is of unknown origin. The sample data list approximately 14,000 clones, and over 70% of these were observed just once. 28% of the sample goes to the ten largest clones. Material: CD8+ T cells sorted from blood. The receptors shown here come from an adult with rheumatoid arthritis.

The chain combines TRBV6-6 with TRBJ2-3; 7 nucleotides align to TRBD1. CDR3 length equals 16 residues. The trim removed 2 bases at V and 1 base at J, leaving 6 bases unmatched. Germline-derived CDR1 and CDR2 are MNHNY and SVGAGI (reference sequence). The CDR3 sequence is CASSYTRGQRTDTQYF. As DNA, the CDR3 is TGTGCCAGCAGTTACACGAGGGGACAGCGCACAGATACGCAGTATTTT.

The chain employs TRBV5-4 and TRBJ2-7, with 8 bases aligning to TRBD1. This CDR3 comprises 13 residues. CDR1 and CDR2 from the germline V gene are SGHNT and YYREEE (reference sequence). The V gene end was trimmed by 4 bases and the J gene end by 5 bases; junction bases not matched to a gene: 5. The CDR3 is CASSLTGDNEQYF. CDR3 nucleotides: TGTGCCAGCAGCCTGACAGGGGATAACGAGCAGTACTTC.

The chain uses TRBV7-9 and TRBJ2-2; unclear D gene. Between the trimmed V and J ends, which lost 1 base and 9 bases, there was a span of 12 bases. This CDR3 contains 14 residues. Looked up from germline, CDR1 is SEHNR and CDR2 is FQNEAQ (reference sequence). CDR3 in amino acids: CASSLVGPNRELFF. As DNA, the CDR3 is TGTGCCAGCAGCTTAGTTGGGCCGAACCGGGAGCTGTTTTTT. Full variable domain (rest looked up from reference TRBV7-9 and TRBJ2-2): DTGVSQNPRHKITKRGQNVTFRCDPISEHNRLYWYRQTLGQGPEFLTYFQNEAQLEKSRLLSDRFSAERPKGSFSTLEIQRTEQGDSAMYLCASSLVGPNRELFFGEGSRLTVL.

This clone was seen once. This chain connects TRBV9 to TRBJ2-6; the D gene is possibly TRBD1 (5 bases). The V gene lost 3 bases and the J gene lost 5 bases, with 15 bases spanning the gap. Germline V gene data show CDR1 as SGDLS and CDR2 as YYNGEE. This CDR3 contains 16 residues. In nucleotides, the CDR3 is TGTGCCAGCAGCGCCTCCCAGGGTTTCTGGGCCAACGTCCTGACTTTC. It codes for CASSASQGFWANVLTF.

The rearrangement links TRBV7-2 to TRBJ2-1; 9 positions agree with TRBD2. Per germline, CDR1 SGHTA and CDR2 FQGNSA. The CDR3 covers 16 residues. V dropped 1 base and J dropped 4; count of bases not matched to a gene: 5. The CDR3: CASSLGRGGPYNEQFF. In DNA, the CDR3 is TGTGCCAGCAGCTTAGGGCGGGGGGGCCCATACAATGAGCAGTTCTTC.

In DNA form, the CDR3 reads TGTGCCAGCAGCTCCGGGACAGGGGTTAGCAATCAGCCCCAGCATTTT. Its translation: CASSSGTGVSNQPQHF. The gene calls are TRBV5-6 and TRBJ1-5; TRBD1 aligns across 10 bases. V shed 3 bases, J shed 0 bases, and the junction held 3 bases outside the gene matches. Germline assignment: CDR1 SGHDT and CDR2 YYEEEE. The CDR3 runs to 16 residues.

This chain connects TRBV28 to TRBJ1-1; D gene unclear. CDR1 is MDHEN, CDR2 SYDVKM, per germline. The CDR3 is 12 amino acids. The V end was cut by 5 bases, the J end by 7 bases, with 11 bases between. Written as DNA, the CDR3 is TGTGCCAGCAGTACCCAGAGTAGTGAAGCTTTCTTT. Translation gives CASSTQSSEAFF.

This clone has just a few counts. V and J are TRBV18 and TRBJ2-7, with 11 bases matching TRBD2. Germline loops: CDR1 KGHSH, CDR2 LQKENI. V lost 3 bases, J lost 1 base, and 5 bases stayed unmatched. The CDR3 consists of 16 residues. The CDR3 spells CASSPTGLAESYEQYF. CDR3 bases: TGTGCCAGCTCACCTACGGGACTAGCGGAGTCCTACGAGCAGTACTTC.

V is TRBV28 and J is TRBJ2-7; 10 bases fit TRBD2. Germline trimming cut 2 bases from V and 0 bases from J; bases unmatched to any gene: 1. The CDR3 is made up of 15 amino acids. The germline CDR1 and CDR2 sequences are MDHEN and SYDVKM. Written as DNA, the CDR3 is TGTGCCAGCAGTTTAACTAGCGGGGTCTCCTACGAGCAGTACTTC. Encoded protein: CASSLTSGVSYEQYF.

In this sample, this clone turned up a few times. The genes are TRBV11-2 and TRBJ2-7; D gene uncertain. The CDR3 length is 12 residues. V was trimmed by 6 bases and J by 3 bases, leaving 9 bases between them. From germline, CDR1 is SGHAT and CDR2 FQNNGV. This chain's CDR3 is CASSLRDYEQYF. For the CDR3, the DNA is TGTGCCAGCAGTCTTAGGGACTACGAGCAGTACTTC.

The chain recombines TRBV15 with TRBJ2-4, with TRBD2 identical over 12 bases. Germline V gene sequence: CDR1 LNHNV, CDR2 YYDKDF (reference sequence). Trimming removed 5 bases from V and 6 bases from J; junction bases left unmatched: 5. The CDR3 totals 15 residues. The CDR3 loop reads CATSPRTSGANIQYF. As DNA, the CDR3 is TGTGCCACCAGCCCGCGGACTAGCGGGGCAAACATTCAGTACTTC.

The gene calls are TRBV6-5 and TRBJ2-7; D unclear. The CDR3 is 14 residues long. Trimming removed 6 bases from V and 4 bases from J, with 16 bases in between. Germline V lookup: CDR1 MNHEY, CDR2 SVGAGI. The CDR3: CASSPRGTKYEQYF. Written as DNA, the CDR3 is TGTGCCAGCAGCCCTCGTGGAACCAAGTACGAGCAGTACTTC.

The CDR3 loop reads CASSEGRARLGDEQYF. CDR3 in DNA: TGTGCCAGCAGTGAGGGCAGGGCGCGCCTCGGAGACGAGCAGTACTTC. The chain carries TRBV6-1 and TRBJ2-7; TRBD1 might be the D (5 bases). Germline CDR1 is MNHNS and CDR2 is SASEGT. CDR3 length: 16 amino acids. The V end lost 3 bases, the J end lost 5 bases, and 20 bases lay between the germline ends.

The chain recombines TRBV19 with TRBJ1-5; unclear D gene. Germline V lookup: CDR1 LNHDA, CDR2 SQIVND (reference sequence). Trimming stripped 4 bases from V and 2 bases from J, with 15 bases between. The CDR3 consists of 16 residues. CDR3 bases: TGTGCCAGTAGTAATGGCCGCGGGTCGGGCAATCAGCCCCAGCATTTT. Protein product: CASSNGRGSGNQPQHF.

CDR3 DNA sequence: TGTGCCAGCAGACCTGGACAGTCCTACGAGCAGTACTTC. Protein product: CASRPGQSYEQYF. The chain has TRBV6-5 and TRBJ2-7; D is possibly TRBD1 (6 bases). Trimming took off 6 bases at V and 1 base at J, with 10 bases between the two ends. Germline CDR1 MNHEY, CDR2 SVGAGI. The CDR3 sequence is 13 residues long.

A remark on this clone: At one of its ends the junction is not consistent with the germline gene, which may arise from a read error. The J gene is TRBJ2-7, the V gene TRBV2; D may match TRBD1 or TRBD2 (5 bases each). From germline, CDR1 is SNHLY and CDR2 FYNNEI. The CDR3 has 14 residues. CDR3 DNA: TGTGCCAGCAGTGGAAGGGACCTCTCCTCCGAGCAGTACTTC. Protein sequence: CASSGRDLSSEQYF. The full variable domain, completed using reference TRBV2 and TRBJ2-7, is EPEVTQTPSHQVTQMGQEVILRCVPISNHLYFYWYRQILGQKVEFLVSFYNNEISEKSEIFDDQFSVERPDGSNFTLKIRSTKLEDSAMYFCASSGRDLSSEQYFGPGTRLTVT.